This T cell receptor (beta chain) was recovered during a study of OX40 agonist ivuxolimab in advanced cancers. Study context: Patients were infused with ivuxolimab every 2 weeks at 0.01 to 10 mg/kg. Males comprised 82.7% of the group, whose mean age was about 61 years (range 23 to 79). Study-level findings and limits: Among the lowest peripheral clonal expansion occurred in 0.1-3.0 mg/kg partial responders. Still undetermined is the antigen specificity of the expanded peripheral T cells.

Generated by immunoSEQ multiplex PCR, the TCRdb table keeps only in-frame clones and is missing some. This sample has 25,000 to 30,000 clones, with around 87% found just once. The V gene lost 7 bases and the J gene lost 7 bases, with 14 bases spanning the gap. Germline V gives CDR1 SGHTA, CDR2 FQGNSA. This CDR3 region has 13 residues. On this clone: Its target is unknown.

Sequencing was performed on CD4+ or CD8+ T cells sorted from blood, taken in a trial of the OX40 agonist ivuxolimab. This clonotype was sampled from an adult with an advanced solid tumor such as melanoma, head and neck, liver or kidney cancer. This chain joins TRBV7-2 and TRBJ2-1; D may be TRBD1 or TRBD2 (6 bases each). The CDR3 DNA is TGTGCCAGCAACCTCGGGGGCCTGAATGAGCAGTTCTTC. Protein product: CASNLGGLNEQFF.